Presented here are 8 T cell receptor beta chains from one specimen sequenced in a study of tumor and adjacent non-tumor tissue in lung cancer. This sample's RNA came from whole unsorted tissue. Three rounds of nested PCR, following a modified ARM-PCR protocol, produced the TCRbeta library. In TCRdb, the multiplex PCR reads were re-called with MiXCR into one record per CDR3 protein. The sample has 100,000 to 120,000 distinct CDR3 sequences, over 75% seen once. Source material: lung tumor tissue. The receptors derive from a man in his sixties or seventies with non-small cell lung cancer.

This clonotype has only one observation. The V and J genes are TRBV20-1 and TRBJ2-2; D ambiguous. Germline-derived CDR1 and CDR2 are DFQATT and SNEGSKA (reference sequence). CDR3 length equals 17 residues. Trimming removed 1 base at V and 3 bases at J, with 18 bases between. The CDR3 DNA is TGCAGTGCTAGAGGTGCGAGTGCAGGAGTGGACACCGGGGAGCTGTTTTTT. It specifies CSARGASAGVDTGELFF.

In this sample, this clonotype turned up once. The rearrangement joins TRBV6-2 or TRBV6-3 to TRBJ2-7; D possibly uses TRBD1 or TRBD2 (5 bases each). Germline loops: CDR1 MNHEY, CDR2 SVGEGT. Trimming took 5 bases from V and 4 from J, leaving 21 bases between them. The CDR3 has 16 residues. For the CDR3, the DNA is TGTGCCAGCAGTGCCTGTAGGGACCAGCGTGAGTACGAGCAGTACTTC. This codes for CASSACRDQREYEQYF.

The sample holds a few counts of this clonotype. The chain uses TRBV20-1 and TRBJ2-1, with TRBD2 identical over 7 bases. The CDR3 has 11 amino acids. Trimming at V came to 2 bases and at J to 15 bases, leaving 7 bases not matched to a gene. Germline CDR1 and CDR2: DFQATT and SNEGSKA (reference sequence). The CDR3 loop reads CSARTYRGGFF. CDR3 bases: TGCAGTGCTAGAACCTACCGCGGGGGGTTCTTC.

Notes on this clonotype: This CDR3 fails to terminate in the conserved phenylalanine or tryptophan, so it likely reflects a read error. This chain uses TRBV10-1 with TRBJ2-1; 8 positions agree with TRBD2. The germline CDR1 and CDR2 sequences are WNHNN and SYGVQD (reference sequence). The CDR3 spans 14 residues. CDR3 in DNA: TGCGCCTGCAGCCCCCTCCGGGGGGGCTTTGAGCAGTTCTTA. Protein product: CACSPLRGGFEQFL.

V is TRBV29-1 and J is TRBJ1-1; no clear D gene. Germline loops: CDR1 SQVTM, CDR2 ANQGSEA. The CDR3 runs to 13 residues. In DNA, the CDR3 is TGCAGAGCTGATCCGAGACCGAGAGATGAAGCTTTCTTT. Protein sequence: CRADPRPRDEAFF. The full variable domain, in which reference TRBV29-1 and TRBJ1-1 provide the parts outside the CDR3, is SAVISQKPSRDICQRGTSLTIQCQVDSQVTMMFWYRQQPGQSLTLIATANQGSEATYESGFVIDKFPISRPNLTFSTLTVSNMSPEDSSIYLCRADPRPRDEAFFGQGTRLTVV.

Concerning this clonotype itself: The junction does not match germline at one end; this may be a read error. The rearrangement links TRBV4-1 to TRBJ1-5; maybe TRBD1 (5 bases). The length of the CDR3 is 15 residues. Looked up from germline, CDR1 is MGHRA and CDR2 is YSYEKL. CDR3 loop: CASRQVAGSNRPQHF. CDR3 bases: TGCGCCAGCAGGCAAGTCGCAGGGAGCAATCGGCCCCAGCATTTT.

The CDR3 spells CASREGTLRSPLHF. CDR3 coding DNA: TGCGCCAGCAGAGAAGGGACATTGAGATCACCCCTCCACTTT. The chain uses TRBV4-1 and TRBJ1-6, with D possibly TRBD1 on 6 matching bases. Trimming removed 6 bases at V and 10 bases at J, with 16 bases between. The length of the CDR3 is 14 residues. Germline V lookup: CDR1 MGHRA, CDR2 YSYEKL.

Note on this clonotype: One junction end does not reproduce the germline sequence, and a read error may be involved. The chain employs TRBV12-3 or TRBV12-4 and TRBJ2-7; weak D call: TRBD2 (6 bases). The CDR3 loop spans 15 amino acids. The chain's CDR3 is CASSTTSGGTYEEYF. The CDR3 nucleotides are TGTGCCAGCAGCACGACTAGTGGGGGAACCTACGAGGAGTACTTC.